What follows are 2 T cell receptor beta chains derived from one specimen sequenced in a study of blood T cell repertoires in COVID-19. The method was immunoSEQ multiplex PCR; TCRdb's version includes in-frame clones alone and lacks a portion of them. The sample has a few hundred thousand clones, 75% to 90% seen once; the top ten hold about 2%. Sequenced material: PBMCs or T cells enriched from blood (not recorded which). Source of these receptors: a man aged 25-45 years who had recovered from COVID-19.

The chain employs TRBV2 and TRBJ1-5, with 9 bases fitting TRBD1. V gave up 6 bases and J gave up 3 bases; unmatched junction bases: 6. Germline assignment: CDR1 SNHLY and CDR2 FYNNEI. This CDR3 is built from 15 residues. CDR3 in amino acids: CASRGDRVPNQPQHF. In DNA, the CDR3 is TGTGCCAGCAGGGGGGACAGGGTCCCCAATCAGCCCCAGCATTTT.

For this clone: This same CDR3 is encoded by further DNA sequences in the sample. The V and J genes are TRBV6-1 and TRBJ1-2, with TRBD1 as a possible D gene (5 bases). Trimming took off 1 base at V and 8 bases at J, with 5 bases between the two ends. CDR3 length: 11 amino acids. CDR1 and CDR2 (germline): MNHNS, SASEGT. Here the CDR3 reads CASSEGGGYTF. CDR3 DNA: TGTGCCAGCAGTGAAGGGGGCGGCTACACCTTC.